A single sample is the source of the 10 T cell receptor beta chains below, sequenced in a study of lymphopenia after photon versus proton radiotherapy. Data came from immunoSEQ multiplex PCR; TCRdb stores just in-frame clones and leaves some out. The data hold around 20,000 clones, with around nine tenths observed a single time. The material sequenced was peripheral blood, taken from a patient treated with photon-based radiotherapy. The receptors stem from a man aged 55 to 70 with pancreatic cancer.

Here the CDR3 DNA reads TGTGCCAGCAGCCTTGGGGCGTTCTCTGGAAACACCATATATTTT. Encoded protein: CASSLGAFSGNTIYF. The V call is TRBV5-8, the J call TRBJ1-3; tentatively, D is TRBD1 (5 bases). The CDR3 sequence is 15 residues long. Germline CDR1 SGHTS, CDR2 YDEGEE. V lost 4 bases and J 0 bases, leaving 11 bases between the germline ends.

The chain joins TRBV27 to TRBJ1-6, with no clear D. Germline V CDR1 and CDR2: MNHEY, SMNVEV (reference sequence). Trimming took 5 bases from V and 14 from J, leaving 16 bases between them. The CDR3 length is 13 residues. CDR3 sequence: CASSPIWLLSLHF. DNA of the CDR3: TGTGCCAGCAGTCCCATTTGGCTCCTATCCCTCCACTTT.

The rearrangement joins TRBV7-2 to TRBJ1-2, with D unclear. Germline loops: CDR1 SGHTA, CDR2 FQGNSA. Trimming removed 6 bases from V and 8 bases from J, with 19 bases in between. CDR3 length: 14 residues. The CDR3 region is CASSLRIGNTGYTF. The CDR3 bases are TGTGCCAGCAGTCTTAGAATCGGGAACACCGGCTACACCTTC.

The V and J genes are TRBV6-4 and TRBJ2-1, with 9 bases aligning to TRBD2. Losses at the gene ends were 0 bases for V and 6 bases for J; bases not matched to a gene: 3. Germline CDR1 MRHNA, CDR2 SNTAGT. The CDR3 covers 15 residues. CDR3 sequence: CASSDSGGGANEQFF. CDR3 DNA: TGTGCCAGCAGTGACTCGGGCGGGGGGGCCAATGAGCAGTTCTTC.

The genes are TRBV4-3 and TRBJ2-1; TRBD2 is a possible D gene (7 bases). Trimming shortened V by 0 bases and J by 6 bases, and 18 bases separated the two germline ends. Germline CDR1 reads LGHNA; CDR2 reads YSLEER. This CDR3 has 17 residues. CDR3 sequence: CASSQDGGGLLGNEQFF. CDR3 nucleotides: TGCGCCAGCAGCCAAGATGGGGGGGGGCTTCTTGGCAATGAGCAGTTCTTC.

The genes are TRBV5-1 and TRBJ2-1, with D tentatively TRBD2 (6 bases). This CDR3 is built from 14 residues. V was clipped by 4 bases and J by 2 bases, with 10 bases between them. Germline CDR1 and CDR2: SGHRS and YFSETQ. CDR3 coding DNA: TGCGCCAGCAGCGGAGGGTCCCCCTACAATGAGCAGTTCTTC. Protein sequence: CASSGGSPYNEQFF.

The rearrangement links TRBV5-4 to TRBJ2-2; D is unclear. The CDR3 has 14 amino acids. CDR1 and CDR2 (germline): SGHNT, YYREEE (reference sequence). Trimming pared 3 bases from V and 1 base from J, leaving 7 bases between. CDR3 in amino acids: CASSWRQNTGELFF. DNA of the CDR3: TGTGCCAGCAGCTGGAGACAGAACACCGGGGAGCTGTTTTTT.

The chain links TRBV6-1 to TRBJ1-5; 9 bases are shared with TRBD1. Germline V gene sequence: CDR1 MNHNS, CDR2 SASEGT. CDR3 size: 11 residues. The CDR3 DNA reads as TGTGGGACAGGGGCTGTTCAGCCCCAGCATTTT. Translated: CGTGAVQPQHF.

This chain uses TRBV7-3 with TRBJ2-5, with 8 bases lining up with TRBD2. CDR1 and CDR2 (germline): SGHTA, FQGTGA. The ends lost 2 bases at V and 5 bases at J; junction bases unmatched: 10. This CDR3 has 16 residues. This CDR3 reads CASSLAGGPLQETQYF. The CDR3 DNA reads as TGTGCCAGCAGCTTAGCGGGGGGCCCCTTGCAGGAGACCCAGTACTTC.

The genes are TRBV19 and TRBJ1-1; D gene unclear. Germline V CDR1 and CDR2: LNHDA, SQIVND (reference sequence). The CDR3 loop spans 11 amino acids. Trimming removed 7 bases from V and 7 bases from J, with 10 bases in between. CDR3 sequence reads: CASTYAGEAFF. In DNA, the CDR3 is TGTGCCAGTACATACGCGGGTGAAGCTTTCTTT.